This T cell receptor (beta chain) was recorded in a study of response to subunit inactivated influenza vaccine. Study-wide results and limits: Researchers suggested that each seasonal influenza vaccination recruits few new T cells.

TCRdb fed the RT-PCR reads into MiXCR, producing one record per CDR3 protein. The data show 700,000 to 800,000 distinct CDR3 sequences, roughly 18% seen once. There are 13 residues in the CDR3. Germline V gives CDR1 SGHTA, CDR2 FQGNSA. V was cut by 4 bases and J by 8 bases, with 12 bases left in between. Details on this clonotype: Its antigen is undetermined.

The chain recombines TRBV7-2 with TRBJ2-1; the D gene is possibly TRBD2 (6 bases). The sequence was collected from a man between 45 and 60 years old who received an inactivated influenza vaccine. Sequenced material: PBMCs from blood, taken around 5 days after vaccination. The CDR3, as DNA: TGTGCCAGCAGCTCGGGGGTAGGGGATGAGCAGTTCTTC. Translation: CASSSGVGDEQFF.